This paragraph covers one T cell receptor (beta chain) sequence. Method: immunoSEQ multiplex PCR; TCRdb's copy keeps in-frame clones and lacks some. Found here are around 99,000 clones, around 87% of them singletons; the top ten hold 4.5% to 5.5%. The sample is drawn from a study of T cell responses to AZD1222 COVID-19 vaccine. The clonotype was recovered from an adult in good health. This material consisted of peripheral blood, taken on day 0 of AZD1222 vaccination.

DNA of the CDR3: TGTGCCAGCAGCGTAGCGAGTTTCCTCGGGGAGCAGTACTTC. The encoded protein is CASSVASFLGEQYF. The chain carries TRBV9 and TRBJ2-7; D remains ambiguous. Trimming stripped 0 bases from V and 7 bases from J, with 14 bases between. The CDR3 sequence is 14 residues long. Germline V gene data show CDR1 as SGDLS and CDR2 as YYNGEE.